Below, 26 T cell receptor beta chains from the same sample are listed, as sequenced in a study of blood T cell repertoires in COVID-19. Some clones are missing from TCRdb's copy, which holds only in-frame ones; the method was immunoSEQ multiplex PCR. This table has around 700,000 clones, about nine tenths appearing once. Input material: peripheral blood. The receptors here all came from a woman aged 18 to 35 with acute or convalescent COVID-19.

This chain connects TRBV4-2 to TRBJ2-7; D is possibly TRBD2 (6 bases). The CDR3 runs 13 residues. Germline-derived CDR1 and CDR2 are LGHNA and YNFKEQ. V dropped 5 bases and J dropped 1 base, with 9 bases sitting between them. The CDR3 here is CASSGTQSYEQYF. CDR3 DNA: TGTGCCAGCAGCGGGACTCAATCCTACGAGCAGTACTTC.

CDR3 sequence reads: CASRPPGSSYEQYF. The CDR3 coding sequence is TGTGCAAGCCGCCCCCCGGGAAGCTCCTACGAGCAGTACTTC. This chain links TRBV12-2 with TRBJ2-7; the table's D call of TRBD2 was not tested on the DNA. TRBV12-2 has pseudogene status. The CDR3 totals 14 residues.

The chain is built from TRBV10-3 and TRBJ1-5; TRBD1 agrees at 9 bases. With V trimmed by 5 bases and J by 3 bases, 11 bases remained unmatched. This CDR3 spans 17 amino acids. The germline V gene encodes CDR1 ENHRY and CDR2 SYGVKD. CDR3 in DNA: TGTGCCATCAGTCTGGGACAGGGAACCCCTCTCAATCAGCCCCAGCATTTT. Residues: CAISLGQGTPLNQPQHF.

The chain combines TRBV19 with TRBJ1-1; D remains ambiguous. The CDR3 runs to 13 residues. The V gene's germline CDR1 is LNHDA and CDR2 SQIVND (reference sequence). Deletions cut 3 bases from V and 1 base from J, with 6 bases between. As DNA, the CDR3 is TGTGCCAGTAGTATCTTCGGGAACACTGAAGCTTTCTTT. This gives the protein CASSIFGNTEAFF.

The genes are TRBV19 and TRBJ1-2; the D gene is possibly TRBD1 (6 bases). Germline loops: CDR1 LNHDA, CDR2 SQIVND (reference sequence). The CDR3 consists of 17 residues. The V end was cut by 3 bases, the J end by 3 bases, with 20 bases between. The CDR3 DNA reads TGTGCCAGTAGTATCGAAATTTACAGGGTGGGAGACTATGGCTACACCTTC. Its protein is CASSIEIYRVGDYGYTF.

The J gene is TRBJ1-2, the V gene TRBV15; TRBD1 is a possible D gene (6 bases). This CDR3 has 14 residues. Germline CDR1 is LNHNV and CDR2 is YYDKDF (reference sequence). The V end was cut by 1 base, the J end by 7 bases, with 13 bases between. CDR3 region: CATSRAKGVGGYTF. Written as DNA, the CDR3 is TGTGCCACCAGCAGAGCCAAGGGGGTAGGTGGCTACACCTTC.

This clone was detected only once. The chain combines TRBV10-3 with TRBJ2-6; tentatively, D is TRBD2 (6 bases). V lost 8 bases and J 2 bases, leaving 10 bases between the germline ends. The germline V gene has CDR1 ENHRY and CDR2 SYGVKD. This CDR3 comprises 14 residues. The CDR3 region is CAIGRGPGANVLTF. The CDR3 nucleotides are TGTGCCATCGGGCGGGGACCTGGGGCCAACGTCCTGACTTTC.

The rearrangement links TRBV9 to TRBJ2-3; 7 nucleotides align to TRBD2. CDR3 size: 19 residues. Germline lookup yields CDR1 SGDLS and CDR2 YYNGEE. The junction had 24 bases not matched to a gene; V was cut back by 4 bases and J by 7 bases. The CDR3, as DNA: TGTGCCAGCAGCCCCGCAAACACGTCCCGGGGGGTAGTCGCTTATACGCAGTATTTT. This translates into CASSPANTSRGVVAYTQYF.

V usage is TRBV6-1 and J usage is TRBJ1-1; D gene uncertain. Looked up from germline, CDR1 is MNHNS and CDR2 is SASEGT. V lost 1 base and J 8 bases, leaving 11 bases between the germline ends. This CDR3 spans 13 amino acids. This chain's CDR3 is CASSEGGSLEAFF. CDR3 DNA: TGTGCCAGCAGTGAAGGAGGCAGTTTAGAAGCTTTCTTT.

This chain uses TRBV6-6 with TRBJ1-1; 7 bases agree with TRBD1. This CDR3 is 13 amino acids long. Germline V gene lookup returns CDR1 MNHNY and CDR2 SVGAGI (reference sequence). With 8 bases clipped from V and 8 bases from J, the junction kept 11 bases outside the gene matches. The DNA of the CDR3 is TGTGCCAGCGGGGGACAGACTTATTTGGAAGCTTTCTTT. Protein product: CASGGQTYLEAFF.

The V and J genes are TRBV5-1 and TRBJ1-2; 8 bases align to TRBD1. The CDR3 spans 12 residues. V shed 3 bases, J shed 8 bases, and the junction held 3 bases outside the gene matches. From germline, CDR1 is SGHRS and CDR2 YFSETQ. The CDR3 region has the DNA TGCGCCAGCAGCTCCCGGACAGGGGGCTACACCTTC. It specifies CASSSRTGGYTF.

The chain recombines TRBV4-2 with TRBJ1-4, with 8 bases lining up with TRBD1. The V gene's germline CDR1 is LGHNA and CDR2 YNFKEQ. J was trimmed by 6 bases and V by 3 bases; bases with no gene match: 6. CDR3 length: 15 amino acids. The DNA for the CDR3 is TGTGCCAGCAGCCAGGACAGGGCTCGTGATGAAAAACTGTTTTTT. It codes for CASSQDRARDEKLFF.

The V call is TRBV19, the J call TRBJ1-1, with D unresolved. CDR1 LNHDA and CDR2 SQIVND come from the germline V gene (reference sequence). Trimming left V 6 bases short and J 1 base short, with 12 bases between. The CDR3 extends over 14 amino acids. CDR3 residues: CASRQFLGNTEAFF. CDR3 in DNA: TGTGCCAGTAGACAGTTTTTGGGGAACACTGAAGCTTTCTTT.

The chain employs TRBV24-1 and TRBJ2-6; 8 positions agree with TRBD1. This CDR3 contains 17 residues. Trimming removed 7 bases from V and 0 bases from J; junction bases left unmatched: 7. Germline lookup yields CDR1 KGHDR and CDR2 SFDVKD. The CDR3 nucleotides are TGTGCCACCAGCCCGGGACAGGCGTTCTCTGGGGCCAACGTCCTGACTTTC. Amino acid sequence: CATSPGQAFSGANVLTF.

The V call is TRBV10-3, the J call TRBJ1-4, with a weak D call TRBD1 (6 bases). Trimming pared 5 bases from V and 5 bases from J, leaving 15 bases between. The CDR3 spans 15 residues. The germline gives CDR1 ENHRY, CDR2 SYGVKD. The CDR3 loop is CAISPNAGGNEKLFF. The CDR3 region has the DNA TGTGCCATCAGTCCTAATGCGGGGGGCAATGAAAAACTGTTTTTT.

This clone was observed a handful of times. The CDR3 nucleotides read TGTGCCAGTAGCTACTTGAACACTGAAGCTTTCTTT. Translating it yields CASSYLNTEAFF. The chain is built from TRBV19 and TRBJ1-1; D call uncertain. Deletions cut 6 bases from V and 0 bases from J, with 5 bases between. The CDR3 consists of 12 residues. Germline V gene sequence: CDR1 LNHDA, CDR2 SQIVND (reference sequence). The whole variable domain, remainder taken from reference TRBV19 and TRBJ1-1, is DGGITQSPKYLFRKEGQNVTLSCEQNLNHDAMYWYRQDPGQGLRLIYYSQIVNDFQKGDIAEGYSVSREKKESFPLTVTSAQKNPTAFYLCASSYLNTEAFFGQGTRLTVV.

This chain links TRBV19 with TRBJ2-1; 8 nucleotides agree with TRBD2. This CDR3 has 13 residues. Germline loops: CDR1 LNHDA, CDR2 SQIVND (reference sequence). The V and J ends lost 3 bases and 11 bases, in that order; junction bases with no gene match: 6. The CDR3 DNA reads TGTGCCAGTAGTATGGGTAGCGGGGTGAAGCAGTTCTTC. Its protein product is CASSMGSGVKQFF.

The chain links TRBV30 to TRBJ1-2, with TRBD1 matching over 9 bases. The CDR3 covers 13 residues. The ends lost 5 bases at V and 8 bases at J; junction bases unmatched: 9. Germline V lookup: CDR1 GTSNPN, CDR2 SVGIG (reference sequence). The CDR3 DNA sequence: TGTGCCTGGTCCTCACAGGGGGCGCGGGGCTACACCTTC. Its translation is CAWSSQGARGYTF.

J is TRBJ2-5 and V is TRBV6-1; 12 bases align to TRBD1. The germline V gene encodes CDR1 MNHNS and CDR2 SASEGT. Trimming at V came to 3 bases and at J to 4 bases, leaving 3 bases not matched to a gene. There are 15 residues in the CDR3. For the CDR3, the DNA is TGTGCCAGCAGTGAGTGGGACAGGGGGCGAGAGACCCAGTACTTC. Its translation: CASSEWDRGRETQYF.

The CDR3 sequence is CASDPGGNSYEQYF. The CDR3, as DNA: TGTGCCAGCGACCCAGGGGGAAACTCCTACGAGCAGTACTTC. This rearrangement joins TRBV19 to TRBJ2-7; 7 bases are a match to TRBD1. The V gene end was trimmed by 9 bases and the J gene end by 0 bases; junction bases not matched to a gene: 8. Germline V gene lookup returns CDR1 LNHDA and CDR2 SQIVND (reference sequence). The CDR3 is 14 residues long.

This clone is a singleton in its sample. The chain recombines TRBV7-2 with TRBJ1-2; 9 bases are a match to TRBD1. The V segment lost 4 bases and the J segment 14 bases; nucleotides outside the gene matches: 8. CDR3 size: 12 residues. Germline V lookup: CDR1 SGHTA, CDR2 FQGNSA. CDR3 region: CASSWIQGAGTF. The CDR3 DNA reads as TGTGCCAGCAGCTGGATACAGGGGGCTGGAACCTTC.

The gene calls are TRBV10-1 and TRBJ2-7, with 9 bases identical to TRBD1. Germline V lookup: CDR1 WNHNN, CDR2 SYGVQD (reference sequence). V shed 5 bases and J 4 bases; nucleotides not matched to a gene: 9. CDR3 length: 15 amino acids. CDR3 region: CASSRMDRGLYEQYF. In nucleotides, the CDR3 is TGCGCCAGCAGTCGTATGGACAGGGGTTTGTACGAGCAGTACTTC.

This sequence joins TRBV7-2 and TRBJ1-5; D call uncertain. This CDR3 is built from 14 residues. V dropped 1 base and J dropped 5 bases, with 9 bases sitting between them. Germline lookup yields CDR1 SGHTA and CDR2 FQGNSA. The CDR3 spells CASSLGAQHQPQHF. DNA for the CDR3: TGTGCCAGCAGCTTAGGGGCCCAGCATCAGCCCCAGCATTTT.

This rearrangement joins TRBV21-1 to TRBJ2-2; the table's D call, TRBD2, was not checked against the DNA. TRBV21-1 is annotated as a pseudogene. The CDR3 length is 14 residues. This chain's CDR3 is CASTGTSRTGELFF. The CDR3 coding sequence is TGTGCCAGCACCGGGACTAGTCGCACCGGGGAGCTGTTTTTT.

This clone was found once. The junction departs from the called germline gene at one end, perhaps through a read error. V gene TRBV7-9 combines with J gene TRBJ1-6, with 12 bases that match TRBD1. The CDR3 length is 14 residues. Germline CDR1 reads SEHNR; CDR2 reads FQNEAQ (reference sequence). The chain's CDR3 is CASPGQGAGSPPHF. In nucleotides, the CDR3 is TGTGCCAGCCCGGGACAGGGGGCTGGGTCACCCCCCCACTTT.

Comments on this clone: Different DNA sequences within this sample yield the same CDR3. This chain links TRBV9 with TRBJ1-1; D remains unclear. The CDR3 runs 14 residues. Germline CDR1 is SGDLS and CDR2 is YYNGEE. V was clipped by 0 bases and J by 1 base, with 7 bases between them. This CDR3 is CASSVAGQNTEAFF. The DNA for the CDR3 is TGTGCCAGCAGCGTAGCTGGGCAGAACACTGAAGCTTTCTTT.